This TCR beta chain was found in a study of blood T cell repertoires in COVID-19 (dated by TCRdb to 2018 to 2020). Study-wide context: Samples covering the acute and convalescent phases of COVID-19 were provided by collaborators in the United States, Italy and Spain. The prospective study material was composed of cDNA or gDNA derived from T cells, B-cell-depleted T cells, or PBMCs. A freely available public database, intended as a resource for researchers studying the immune response to SARS-CoV-2, is where the repertoires were released. A de-identified subject ID, COVID-19 status, age in years and sex were almost always included in the sample metadata. Deeply sampled blood TCRbeta repertoires from subjects exposed to, actively infected with, or recovered from COVID-19 were included in the dataset. Samples came from the ongoing ImmuneRACE study (first 160 participants) plus 1,254 subjects from 6 global collaborators. Where available, HLA class I and class II types were taken from metadata supplied by the sample provider and were not determined by assay-based typing.

As regards this clone: Its binding antigen is unknown. Base qualities were left out, and no much larger clone turns up one base away.

Overall study outcomes, separate from this receptor: How much clinical and demographic metadata was included differed by source and by participant, and the metadata was provided uncurated.

Between the V and J ends, shortened by 0 bases and 4 bases respectively, the junction contains 9 bases. The CDR1 and CDR2 encoded by the germline V gene are LGHNA and YSLEER. Its CDR3 holds 14 amino acids, cysteine through phenylalanine. Of the read, only the CDR3 DNA is kept; its 42 bases are in frame from base 1. Participants in the prospective study were enrolled through a virtual design, were aged about 18 to 100 years, and lived in approximately 24 United States geographic areas. In the prospective study, participants were assigned to cohorts based on the clinical history participants reported in a screening survey and a study questionnaire. Mobile phlebotomists in the prospective study collected whole blood, serum and a nasopharyngeal or oropharyngeal swab from every participant. Prospective study participants could optionally give additional blood draws and questionnaires over an approximately 2-month period. Blood samples from the prospective study were shipped frozen or at room temperature prior to DNA extraction.

TCRbeta CDR3 regions were amplified from genomic DNA by means of the immunoSEQ Assay, a bias-controlled multiplex PCR. In the paper's pipeline: The number of nucleated cells in each sample was estimated from the amplification of reference gene primers within the assay. Sequence reads were collapsed and filtered to measure the absolute abundance of every unique TCRbeta CDR3 rearrangement. For each sample, productive Simpson clonality was calculated as the square root of Simpson's diversity index across productive rearrangements. The clones in this table, taken by TCRdb from immuneACCESS, are in-frame only. Not every clone is retained; where verified, under half of the shortfall comes from an unresolved V gene, and the cause of the rest is unknown. V, J and clone size derive from that table, while D and trimming were established from the DNA sequence. The sample table records around 230,000 clones; around 88% of these occur just once. The ten largest clones take up about 2.3% of the sample.

The TCR sequence derives from a woman in her thirties or forties with acute COVID-19. The sequenced sample consisted of PBMCs or T cells enriched from blood (not recorded which). The chain uses TRBV4-3 and TRBJ1-2; the D gene lacks a confident call. The CDR3 here reads CASSQDLGSYGYTF. The DNA sequence is given as TGCGCCAGCAGCCAAGATCTGGGCAGCTATGGCTACACCTTC.